This T cell receptor beta chain was sequenced for a study of cytomegalovirus exposure and HLA in healthy donors. Across the whole study: A later analysis reported the 100 to 150 validation repertoires used the same platform as the 550 to 700 first-cohort repertoires.

Per germline, CDR1 MNHEY and CDR2 SVGAGI. V was shortened by 4 bases and J by 7 bases, with 7 bases between the two germline ends. The CDR3 has 12 amino acids. Assay: immunoSEQ multiplex PCR; the TCRdb copy retains only in-frame clones and omits some. The sample lists roughly 120,000 clones; approximately 87% were seen once. The TCR was taken from a woman aged 25 to 39 in good health and CMV-seropositive. Sequenced: PBMCs. The chain combines TRBV6-5 with TRBJ2-2; possibly TRBD2 for D (5 bases). This chain's CDR3 is CASSSTSGELFF. DNA of the CDR3: TGTGCCAGCAGTTCTACTAGCGGGGAGCTGTTTTTT.